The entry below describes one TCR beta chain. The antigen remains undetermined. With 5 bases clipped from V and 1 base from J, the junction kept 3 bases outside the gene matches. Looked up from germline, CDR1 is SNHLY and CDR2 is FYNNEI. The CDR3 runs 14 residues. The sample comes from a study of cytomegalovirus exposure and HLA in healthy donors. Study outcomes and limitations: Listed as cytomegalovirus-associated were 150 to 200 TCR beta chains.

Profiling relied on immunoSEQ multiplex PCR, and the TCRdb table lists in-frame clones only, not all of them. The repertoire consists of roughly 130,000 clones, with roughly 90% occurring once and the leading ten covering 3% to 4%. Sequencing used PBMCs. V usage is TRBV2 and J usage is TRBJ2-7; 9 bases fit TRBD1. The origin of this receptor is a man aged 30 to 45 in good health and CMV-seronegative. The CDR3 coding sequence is TGTGCCAGCAGTTCCGGGACAGGGTCCTACGAGCAGTACTTC. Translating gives CASSSGTGSYEQYF.